What follows are 13 T cell receptor beta chains derived from one specimen sequenced in a study of blood T cell repertoires in COVID-19. Produced via immunoSEQ multiplex PCR; TCRdb's table is partial and in-frame only. The sample gives roughly 230,000 clones, roughly 88% of which show up once; about 27% is in the top ten. The sample taken for sequencing was peripheral blood. These receptors came from a man aged 35-49 years with acute or convalescent COVID-19.

The J gene is TRBJ1-2, the V gene TRBV5-5; 7 bases match TRBD1. Trimming took 0 bases from V and 2 from J; bases not matched to a gene: 1. From germline, CDR1 is SGHKS and CDR2 YYEKEE (reference sequence). The CDR3 sequence is 14 residues long. CDR3 residues: CASSLGDRNYGYTF. The CDR3 DNA reads as TGTGCCAGCAGCTTGGGGGACAGAAACTATGGCTACACCTTC.

The V gene is TRBV2, the J gene TRBJ1-2; TRBD1 matches at 8 bases. V lost 8 bases and J lost 5; bases outside the gene matches: 10. This CDR3 region has 14 residues. The germline V gene has CDR1 SNHLY and CDR2 FYNNEI. The CDR3 DNA reads as TGTGCCAGCGGCCGGGACAGGAGTTCGTATGGCTACACCTTC. Protein: CASGRDRSSYGYTF.

The chain joins TRBV6-2 or TRBV6-3 to TRBJ2-7; TRBD1 matches at 8 bases. The germline CDR1 and CDR2 sequences are MNHEY and SVGEGT. The V and J ends lost 6 bases and 1 base, in that order; junction bases with no gene match: 11. CDR3 length: 16 amino acids. The CDR3 region is CASSKTPGTGSYEQYF. The CDR3 nucleotides are TGTGCCAGCAGCAAAACCCCCGGGACAGGTTCCTACGAGCAGTACTTC.

The chain uses TRBV28 and TRBJ1-6, with D possibly being TRBD1 (6 bases). This CDR3 has 21 amino acids. V lost 6 bases to trimming and J lost 0 bases, with 27 bases between them. Germline V CDR1 and CDR2: MDHEN, SYDVKM. The chain's CDR3 is CASSESRNRAHRSSYNSPLHF. The CDR3 region has the DNA TGTGCCAGCAGCGAATCTCGGAACAGGGCCCACAGGAGCTCCTATAATTCACCCCTCCACTTT.

The rearrangement uses TRBV7-9 and TRBJ2-1, with TRBD1 as a possible D gene (6 bases). This CDR3 has 15 residues. Germline loops: CDR1 SEHNR, CDR2 FQNEAQ (reference sequence). V lost 5 bases, J lost 0 bases, and 11 bases lay in between. The CDR3 here is CASSIRDNSYNEQFF. CDR3 nucleotides: TGTGCCAGCAGCATCCGGGACAACTCCTACAATGAGCAGTTCTTC.

The chain links TRBV18 to TRBJ1-5; weak D call: TRBD1 (5 bases). The CDR3 length is 15 residues. Germline values: CDR1 KGHSH, CDR2 LQKENI. Deletions cut 3 bases from V and 5 bases from J, with 14 bases between. The CDR3 DNA reads as TGTGCCAGCTCACCTTTTAGCGGGGGGGATCAGCCCCAGCATTTT. This codes for CASSPFSGGDQPQHF. The full variable domain, rest sourced from reference TRBV18 and TRBJ1-5, is NAGVMQNPRHLVRRRGQEARLRCSPMKGHSHVYWYRQLPEEGLKFMVYLQKENIIDESGMPKERFSAEFPKEGPSILRIQQVVRGDSAAYFCASSPFSGGDQPQHFGDGTRLSIL.

The table lists this clone with a few counts. The chain employs TRBV2 and TRBJ2-1; 9 bases align to TRBD1. Germline CDR1 is SNHLY and CDR2 is FYNNEI. The CDR3 has 14 amino acids. J was trimmed by 6 bases and V by 6 bases; bases with no gene match: 6. The CDR3 is CASRWDRAVNEQFF. CDR3 coding DNA: TGTGCCAGCAGGTGGGACAGGGCAGTCAATGAGCAGTTCTTC.

V gene TRBV19 combines with J gene TRBJ1-1; 9 nucleotides agree with TRBD1. The CDR3 extends over 13 amino acids. Germline V gives CDR1 LNHDA, CDR2 SQIVND (reference sequence). J was trimmed by 10 bases and V by 8 bases; bases with no gene match: 11. The CDR3 loop is CASHLQGQGSAFF. CDR3 sequence (DNA): TGTGCCAGTCACCTTCAGGGACAGGGTTCAGCTTTCTTT.

CDR3 DNA: TGTGCCGGAAGAGACGGGGTTAACTATGGCTACACCTTC. Translation: CAGRDGVNYGYTF. This chain joins TRBV6-5 and TRBJ1-2, with D unresolved. The germline V gene has CDR1 MNHEY and CDR2 SVGAGI. CDR3 size: 13 residues. V gave up 11 bases and J gave up 1 base, with 14 bases separating them.

This clone came up a few times. This sequence joins TRBV13 and TRBJ1-3, with D possibly being TRBD1 (5 bases). This CDR3 is 13 amino acids long. Trimming took 6 bases from V and 0 from J, leaving 6 bases between them. Germline-derived CDR1 and CDR2 are PRHDT and FYEKMQ (reference sequence). In DNA, the CDR3 is TGTGCCAGCAGACAGGTCTCTGGAAACACCATATATTTT. It specifies CASRQVSGNTIYF.

The chain carries TRBV19 and TRBJ2-2; the match to TRBD1 covers 8 bases. Trimming at V came to 7 bases and at J to 6 bases, leaving 7 bases not matched to a gene. The germline V gene has CDR1 LNHDA and CDR2 SQIVND (reference sequence). The length of the CDR3 is 14 residues. CDR3 nucleotide sequence: TGTGCCAGTAATAGACAGGGGCCCCCCGGGGAGCTGTTTTTT. Translation: CASNRQGPPGELFF.

The rearrangement joins TRBV7-8 to TRBJ2-2, with D possibly TRBD1 on 6 matching bases. This CDR3 comprises 14 residues. Per the germline V gene, CDR1 is SGHVS and CDR2 is FQNEAQ. V lost 4 bases, J lost 1 base, and 7 bases lay in between. This chain's CDR3 is CASSWGQNTGELFF. In nucleotides, the CDR3 is TGTGCCAGCAGCTGGGGACAGAACACCGGGGAGCTGTTTTTT.

The CDR3 DNA is TGTGCCAGTAGGACCGGGACAGGGGATGCTCAGCCCCAGCATTTT. Translating it yields CASRTGTGDAQPQHF. The chain combines TRBV19 with TRBJ1-5; 10 nucleotides line up with TRBD1. The germline gives CDR1 LNHDA, CDR2 SQIVND (reference sequence). Losses at the gene ends were 6 bases for V and 6 bases for J; bases not matched to a gene: 8. There are 15 residues in the CDR3.